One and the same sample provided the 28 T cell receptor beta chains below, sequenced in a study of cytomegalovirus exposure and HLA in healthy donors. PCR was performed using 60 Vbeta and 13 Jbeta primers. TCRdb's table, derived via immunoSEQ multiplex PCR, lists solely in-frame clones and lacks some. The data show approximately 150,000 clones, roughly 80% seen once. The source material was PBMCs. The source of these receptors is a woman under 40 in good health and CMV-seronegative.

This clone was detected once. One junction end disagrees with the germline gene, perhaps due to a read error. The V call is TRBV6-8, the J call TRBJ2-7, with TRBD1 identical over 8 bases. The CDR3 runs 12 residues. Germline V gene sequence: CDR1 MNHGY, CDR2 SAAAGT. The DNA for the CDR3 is TGTGCCAGCCTGGACAGGGAATACGAGCAGCACTTC. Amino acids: CASLDREYEQHF.

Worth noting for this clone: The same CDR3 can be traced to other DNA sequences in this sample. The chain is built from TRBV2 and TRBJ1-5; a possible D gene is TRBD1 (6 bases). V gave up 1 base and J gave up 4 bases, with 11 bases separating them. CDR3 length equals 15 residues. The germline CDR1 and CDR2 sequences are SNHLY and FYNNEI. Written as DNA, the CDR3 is TGTGCCAGCAGTGAAGGGGGGCTAAGTAATCAGCCCCAGCATTTT. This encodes CASSEGGLSNQPQHF.

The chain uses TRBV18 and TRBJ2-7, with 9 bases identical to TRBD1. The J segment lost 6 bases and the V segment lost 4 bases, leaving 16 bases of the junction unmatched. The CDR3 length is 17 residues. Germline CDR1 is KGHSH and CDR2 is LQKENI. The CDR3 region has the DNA TGTGCCAGCTCACGCCTTCCGAGGGGACAGGGTGGGACCGAGCAGTACTTC. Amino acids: CASSRLPRGQGGTEQYF.

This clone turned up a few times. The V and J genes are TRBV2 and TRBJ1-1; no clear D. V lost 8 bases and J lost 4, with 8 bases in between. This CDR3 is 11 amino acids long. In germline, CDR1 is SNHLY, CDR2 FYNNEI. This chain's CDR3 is CASPSSTEAFF. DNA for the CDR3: TGTGCCAGCCCCTCGTCCACTGAAGCTTTCTTT.

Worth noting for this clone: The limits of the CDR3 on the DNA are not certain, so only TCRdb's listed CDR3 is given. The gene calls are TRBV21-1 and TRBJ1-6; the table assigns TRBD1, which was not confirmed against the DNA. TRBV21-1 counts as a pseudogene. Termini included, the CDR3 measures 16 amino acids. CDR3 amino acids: CASSKVGPGANSPLHF.

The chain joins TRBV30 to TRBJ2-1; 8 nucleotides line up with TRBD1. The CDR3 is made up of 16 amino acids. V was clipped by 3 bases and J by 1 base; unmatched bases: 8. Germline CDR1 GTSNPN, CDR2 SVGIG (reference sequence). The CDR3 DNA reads TGTGCCTGGAGGGCAGGGGGCATCGGGTCCTACAATGAGCAGTTCTTC. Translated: CAWRAGGIGSYNEQFF.

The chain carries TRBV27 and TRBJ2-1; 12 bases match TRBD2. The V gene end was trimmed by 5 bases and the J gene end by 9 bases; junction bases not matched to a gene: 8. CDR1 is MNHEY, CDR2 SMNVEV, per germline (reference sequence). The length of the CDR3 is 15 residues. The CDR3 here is CASSPRTSGTGEQFF. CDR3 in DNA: TGTGCCAGCAGTCCCCGGACTAGCGGGACGGGTGAGCAGTTCTTC.

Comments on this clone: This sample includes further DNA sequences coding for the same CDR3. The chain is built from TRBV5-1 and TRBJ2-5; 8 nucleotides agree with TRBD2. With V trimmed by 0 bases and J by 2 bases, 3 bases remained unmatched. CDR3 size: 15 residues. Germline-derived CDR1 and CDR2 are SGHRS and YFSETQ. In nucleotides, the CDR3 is TGCGCCAGCAGCTTGGGCGTAGCGGGACAAGAGACCCAGTACTTC. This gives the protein CASSLGVAGQETQYF.

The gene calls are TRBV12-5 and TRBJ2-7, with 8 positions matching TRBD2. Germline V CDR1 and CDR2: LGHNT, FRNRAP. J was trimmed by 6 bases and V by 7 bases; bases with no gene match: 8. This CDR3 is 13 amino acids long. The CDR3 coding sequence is TGTGCTAGTGCCCGAGGACTAGCTTCCGAGCAGTACTTC. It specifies CASARGLASEQYF.

The CDR3 sequence: CAIRGTESSYNSPLHF. As DNA, the CDR3 is TGTGCCATCAGGGGGACAGAGAGCTCCTATAATTCACCCCTCCACTTT. The chain couples TRBV10-3 to TRBJ1-6; 7 nucleotides agree with TRBD1. Losses at the gene ends were 6 bases for V and 0 bases for J; bases not matched to a gene: 5. Germline lookup yields CDR1 ENHRY and CDR2 SYGVKD. The CDR3 totals 16 residues.

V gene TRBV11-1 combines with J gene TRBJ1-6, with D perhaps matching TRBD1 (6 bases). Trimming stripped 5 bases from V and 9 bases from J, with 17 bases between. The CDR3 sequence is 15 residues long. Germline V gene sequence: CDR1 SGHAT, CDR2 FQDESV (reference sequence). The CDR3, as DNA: TGTGCCAGCAGCCCGACCCGGGCAGGGGCTTCACCCCTCCACTTT. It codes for CASSPTRAGASPLHF.

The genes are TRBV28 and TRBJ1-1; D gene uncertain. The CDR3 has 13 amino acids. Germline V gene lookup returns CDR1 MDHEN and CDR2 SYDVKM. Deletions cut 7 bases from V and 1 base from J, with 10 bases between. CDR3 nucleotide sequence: TGTGCCAGCAAACTGACGGGGAACACTGAAGCTTTCTTT. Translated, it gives CASKLTGNTEAFF.

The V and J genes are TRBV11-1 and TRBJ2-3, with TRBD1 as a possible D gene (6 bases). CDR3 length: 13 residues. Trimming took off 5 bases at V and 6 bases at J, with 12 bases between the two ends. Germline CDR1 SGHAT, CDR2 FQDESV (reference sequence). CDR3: CASSLGASDTQYF. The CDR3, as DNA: TGTGCCAGCAGCCTGGGGGCATCGGATACGCAGTATTTT. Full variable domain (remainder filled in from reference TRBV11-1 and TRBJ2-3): EAEVAQSPRYKITEKSQAVAFWCDPISGHATLYWYRQILGQGPELLVQFQDESVVDDSQLPKDRFSAERLKGVDSTLKIQPAELGDSAMYLCASSLGASDTQYFGPGTRLTVL.

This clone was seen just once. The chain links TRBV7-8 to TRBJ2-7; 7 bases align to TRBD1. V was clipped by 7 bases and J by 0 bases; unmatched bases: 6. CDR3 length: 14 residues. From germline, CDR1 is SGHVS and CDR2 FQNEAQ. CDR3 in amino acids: CASNTDRASYEQYF. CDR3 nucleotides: TGTGCCAGCAACACCGACAGGGCCTCCTACGAGCAGTACTTC. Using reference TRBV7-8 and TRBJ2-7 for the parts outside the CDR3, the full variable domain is GAGVSQSPRYKVAKRGQDVALRCDPISGHVSLFWYQQALGQGPEFLTYFQNEAQLDKSGLPSDRFFAERPEGSVSTLKIQRTQQEDSAVYLCASNTDRASYEQYFGPGTRLTVT.

The CDR3 here is CASSPRQGDSPLHF. The CDR3 DNA reads as TGTGCCAGTAGTCCCCGACAGGGGGATTCACCCCTCCACTTT. This chain links TRBV19 with TRBJ1-6, with 9 bases matching TRBD1. The CDR3 sequence is 14 residues long. V lost 5 bases, J lost 8 bases, and 4 bases stayed unmatched. CDR1 LNHDA and CDR2 SQIVND come from the germline V gene (reference sequence).

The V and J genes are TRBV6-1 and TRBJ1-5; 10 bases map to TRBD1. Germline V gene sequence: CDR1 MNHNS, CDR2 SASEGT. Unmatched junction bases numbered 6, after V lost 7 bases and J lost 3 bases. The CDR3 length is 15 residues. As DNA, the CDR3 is TGTGCCAGCATACGGGGGACAGGGGTCAATCAGCCCCAGCATTTT. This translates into CASIRGTGVNQPQHF.

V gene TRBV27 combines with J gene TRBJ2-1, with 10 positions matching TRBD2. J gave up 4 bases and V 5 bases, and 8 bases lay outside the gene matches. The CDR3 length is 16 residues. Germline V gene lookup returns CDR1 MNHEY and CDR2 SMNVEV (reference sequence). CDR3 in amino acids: CASSPSGRAFYNEQFF. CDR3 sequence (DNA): TGTGCCAGCAGTCCAAGCGGGAGGGCATTTTACAATGAGCAGTTCTTC.

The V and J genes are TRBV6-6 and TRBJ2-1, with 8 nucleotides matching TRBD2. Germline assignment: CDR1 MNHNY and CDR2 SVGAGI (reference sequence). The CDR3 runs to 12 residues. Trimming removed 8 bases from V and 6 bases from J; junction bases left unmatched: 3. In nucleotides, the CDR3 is TGTGCCAGCGGGCTAGCGGGCAATGAGCAGTTCTTC. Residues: CASGLAGNEQFF.

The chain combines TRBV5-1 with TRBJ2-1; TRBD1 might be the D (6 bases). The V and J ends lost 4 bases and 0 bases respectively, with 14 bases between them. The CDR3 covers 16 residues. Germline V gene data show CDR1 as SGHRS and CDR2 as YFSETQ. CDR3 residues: CASSRTEPASYNEQFF. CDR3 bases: TGCGCCAGCAGCAGGACAGAGCCCGCCTCCTACAATGAGCAGTTCTTC.

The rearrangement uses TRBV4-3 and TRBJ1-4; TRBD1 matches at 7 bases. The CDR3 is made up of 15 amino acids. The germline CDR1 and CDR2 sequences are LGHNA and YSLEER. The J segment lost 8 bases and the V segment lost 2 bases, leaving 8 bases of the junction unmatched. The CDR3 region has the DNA TGCGCCAGCAGCCAAAACAGGGGCAGGGCGGAAAAACTGTTTTTT. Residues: CASSQNRGRAEKLFF.

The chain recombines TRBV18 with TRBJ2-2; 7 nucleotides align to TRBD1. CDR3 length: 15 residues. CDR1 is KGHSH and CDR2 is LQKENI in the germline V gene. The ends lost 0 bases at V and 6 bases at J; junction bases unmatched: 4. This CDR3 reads CASSPPGGDAGELFF. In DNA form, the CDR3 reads TGTGCCAGCTCACCACCAGGGGGCGACGCCGGGGAGCTGTTTTTT.

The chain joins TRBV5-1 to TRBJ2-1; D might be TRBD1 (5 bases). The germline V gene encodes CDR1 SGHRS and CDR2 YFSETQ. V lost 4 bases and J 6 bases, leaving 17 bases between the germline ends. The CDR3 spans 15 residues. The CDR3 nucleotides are TGCGCCAGCAGCCAGGACACGGGCCCCCCCAATGAGCAGTTCTTC. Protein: CASSQDTGPPNEQFF.

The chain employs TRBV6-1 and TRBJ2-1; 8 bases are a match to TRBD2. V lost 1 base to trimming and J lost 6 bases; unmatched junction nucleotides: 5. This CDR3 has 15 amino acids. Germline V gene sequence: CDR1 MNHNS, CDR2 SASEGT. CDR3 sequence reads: CASSEEDSGVNEQFF. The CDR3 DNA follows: TGTGCCAGCAGTGAAGAAGATAGCGGGGTCAATGAGCAGTTCTTC.

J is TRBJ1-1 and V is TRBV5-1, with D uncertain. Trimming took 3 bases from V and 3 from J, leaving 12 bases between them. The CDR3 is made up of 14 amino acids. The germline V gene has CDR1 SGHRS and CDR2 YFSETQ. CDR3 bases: TGCGCCAGCAGCTCCATAGACACCTACACTGAAGCTTTCTTT. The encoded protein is CASSSIDTYTEAFF.

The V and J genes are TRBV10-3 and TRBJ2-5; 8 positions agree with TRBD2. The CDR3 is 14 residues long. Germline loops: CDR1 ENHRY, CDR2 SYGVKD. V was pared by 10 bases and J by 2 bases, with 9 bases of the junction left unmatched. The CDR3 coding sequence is TGTGCCAGCCAGAACGGGAGGGGGCAAGAGACCCAGTACTTC. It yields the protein CASQNGRGQETQYF.

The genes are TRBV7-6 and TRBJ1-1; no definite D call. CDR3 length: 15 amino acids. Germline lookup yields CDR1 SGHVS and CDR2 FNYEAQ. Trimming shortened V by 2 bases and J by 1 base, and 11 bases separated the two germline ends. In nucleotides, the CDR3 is TGTGCCAGCAGCTTAAACCGAAACTGGAACACTGAAGCTTTCTTT. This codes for CASSLNRNWNTEAFF.

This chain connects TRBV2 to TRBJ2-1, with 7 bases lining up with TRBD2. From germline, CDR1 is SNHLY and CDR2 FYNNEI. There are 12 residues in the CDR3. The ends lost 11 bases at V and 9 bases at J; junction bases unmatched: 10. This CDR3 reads CALGGAGGEQFF. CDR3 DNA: TGTGCCCTGGGAGGGGCCGGGGGTGAGCAGTTCTTC. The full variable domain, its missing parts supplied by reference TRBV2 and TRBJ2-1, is EPEVTQTPSHQVTQMGQEVILRCVPISNHLYFYWYRQILGQKVEFLVSFYNNEISEKSEIFDDQFSVERPDGSNFTLKIRSTKLEDSAMYFCALGGAGGEQFFGPGTRLTVL.

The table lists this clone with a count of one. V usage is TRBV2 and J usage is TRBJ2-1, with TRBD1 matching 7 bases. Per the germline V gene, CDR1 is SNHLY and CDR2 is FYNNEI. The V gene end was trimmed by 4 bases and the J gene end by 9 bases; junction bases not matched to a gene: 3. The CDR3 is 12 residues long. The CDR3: CASSGGGSEQFF. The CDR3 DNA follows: TGTGCCAGCAGTGGAGGGGGCAGTGAGCAGTTCTTC.